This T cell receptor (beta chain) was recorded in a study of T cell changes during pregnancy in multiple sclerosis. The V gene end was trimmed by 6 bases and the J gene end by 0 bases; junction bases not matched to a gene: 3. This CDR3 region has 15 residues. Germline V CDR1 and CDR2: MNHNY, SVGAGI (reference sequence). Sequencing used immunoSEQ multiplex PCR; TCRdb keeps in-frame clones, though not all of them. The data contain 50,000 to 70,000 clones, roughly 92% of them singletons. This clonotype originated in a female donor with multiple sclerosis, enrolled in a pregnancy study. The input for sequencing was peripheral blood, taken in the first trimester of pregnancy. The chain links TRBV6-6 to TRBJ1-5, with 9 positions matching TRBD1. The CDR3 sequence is CASRTGGYSNQPQHF. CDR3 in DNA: TGTGCCAGCAGGACAGGGGGTTATAGCAATCAGCCCCAGCATTTT.